The entry below gives a single T cell receptor (beta chain) sequence along with its context. Losses at the gene ends were 4 bases for V and 3 bases for J; bases not matched to a gene: 10. Looked up from germline, CDR1 is SGDLS and CDR2 is YYNGEE. The CDR3 spans 15 residues. Methods used by the authors: Counts of nucleated cells, estimated from reference gene primer amplification, were obtained. Data came from immunoSEQ multiplex PCR; TCRdb stores just in-frame clones and leaves some out. For V, J and clone size, that table is used; D and trimming come from the DNA. The data hold fewer than 300,000 clones, with 80% to 90% observed a single time. In Cohort 3, a recovered donor had either two negative PCRs, clearance, or symptom resolution. This sample stems from a study of blood T cell repertoires in COVID-19. Study information: Samples taken during acute and convalescent COVID-19 were collected in the United States, Italy and Spain.

The material sequenced was PBMCs or T cells enriched from blood (not recorded which). The chain is built from TRBV9 and TRBJ2-7; 7 positions match TRBD2. The receptor was derived from a man aged 35 to 55 who had recovered from COVID-19. CDR3 region: CASSPDLGRDYEQYF. Here the CDR3 DNA reads TGTGCCAGCAGCCCGGACCTGGGGAGGGACTACGAGCAGTACTTC.